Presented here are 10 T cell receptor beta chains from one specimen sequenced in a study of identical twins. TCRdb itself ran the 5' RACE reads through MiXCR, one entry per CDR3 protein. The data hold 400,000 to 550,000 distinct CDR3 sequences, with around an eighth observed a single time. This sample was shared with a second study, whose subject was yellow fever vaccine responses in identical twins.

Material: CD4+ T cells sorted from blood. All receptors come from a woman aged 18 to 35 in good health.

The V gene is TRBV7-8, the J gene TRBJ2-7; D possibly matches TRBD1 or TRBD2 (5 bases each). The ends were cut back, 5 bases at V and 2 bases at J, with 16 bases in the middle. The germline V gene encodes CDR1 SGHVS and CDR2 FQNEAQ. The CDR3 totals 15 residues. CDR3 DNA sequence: TGTGCCAGCAGCCCACGACAGCGGAATCCCTACGAGCAGTACTTC. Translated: CASSPRQRNPYEQYF. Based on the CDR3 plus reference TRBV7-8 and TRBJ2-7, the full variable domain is GAGVSQSPRYKVAKRGQDVALRCDPISGHVSLFWYQQALGQGPEFLTYFQNEAQLDKSGLPSDRFFAERPEGSVSTLKIQRTQQEDSAVYLCASSPRQRNPYEQYFGPGTRLTVT.

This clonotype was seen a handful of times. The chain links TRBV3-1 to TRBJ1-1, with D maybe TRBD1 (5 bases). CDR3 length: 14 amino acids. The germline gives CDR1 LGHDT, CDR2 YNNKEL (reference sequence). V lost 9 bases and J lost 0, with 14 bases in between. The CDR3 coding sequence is TGTGCCAGTACAATGCAGGGTCTGAACACTGAAGCTTTCTTT. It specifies CASTMQGLNTEAFF.

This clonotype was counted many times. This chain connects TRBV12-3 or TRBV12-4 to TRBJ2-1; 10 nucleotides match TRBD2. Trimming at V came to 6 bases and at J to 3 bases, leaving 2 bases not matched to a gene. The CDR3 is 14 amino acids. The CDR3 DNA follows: TGTGCCAGCAGGCCTAGCGGGAGCTACAATGAGCAGTTCTTC. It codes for CASRPSGSYNEQFF.

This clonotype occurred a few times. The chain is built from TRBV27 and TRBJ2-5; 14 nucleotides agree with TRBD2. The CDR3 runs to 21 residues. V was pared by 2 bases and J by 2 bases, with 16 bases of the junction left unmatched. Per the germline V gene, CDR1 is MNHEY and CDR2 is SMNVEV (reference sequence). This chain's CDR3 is CASSLGGPGLAGGRIQETQYF. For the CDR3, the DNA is TGTGCCAGCAGTTTAGGGGGGCCTGGACTAGCGGGGGGACGGATTCAAGAGACCCAGTACTTC.

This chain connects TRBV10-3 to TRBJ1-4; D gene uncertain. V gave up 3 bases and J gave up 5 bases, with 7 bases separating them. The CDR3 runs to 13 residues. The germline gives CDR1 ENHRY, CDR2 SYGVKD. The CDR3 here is CAISDRPNEKLFF. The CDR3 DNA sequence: TGTGCCATCAGTGACAGGCCGAATGAAAAACTGTTTTTT.

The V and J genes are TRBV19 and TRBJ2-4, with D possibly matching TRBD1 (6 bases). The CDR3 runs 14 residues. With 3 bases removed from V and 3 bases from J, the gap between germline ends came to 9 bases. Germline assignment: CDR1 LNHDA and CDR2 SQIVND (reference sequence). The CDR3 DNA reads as TGTGCCAGTAGTATTACAGGGCACAAAAACATTCAGTACTTC. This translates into CASSITGHKNIQYF.

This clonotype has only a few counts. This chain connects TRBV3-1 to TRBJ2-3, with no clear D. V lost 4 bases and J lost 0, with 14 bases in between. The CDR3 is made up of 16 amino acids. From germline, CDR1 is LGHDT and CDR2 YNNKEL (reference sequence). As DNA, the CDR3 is TGTGCCAGCAGCCCCGGACGGCTTACTAGCACAGATACGCAGTATTTT. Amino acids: CASSPGRLTSTDTQYF.

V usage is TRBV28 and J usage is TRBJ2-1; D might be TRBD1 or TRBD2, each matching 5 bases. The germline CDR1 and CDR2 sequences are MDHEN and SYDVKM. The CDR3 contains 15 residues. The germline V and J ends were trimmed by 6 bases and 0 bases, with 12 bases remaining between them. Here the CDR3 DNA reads TGTGCCAGCAGAGGGACCTCGAGCTCCTACAATGAGCAGTTCTTC. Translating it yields CASRGTSSSYNEQFF.

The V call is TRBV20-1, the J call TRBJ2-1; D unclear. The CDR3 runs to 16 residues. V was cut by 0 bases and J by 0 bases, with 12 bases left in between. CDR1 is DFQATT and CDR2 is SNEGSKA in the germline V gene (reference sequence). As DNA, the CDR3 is TGCAGTGCTAGAGATCGTTACTCAAGCTCCTACAATGAGCAGTTCTTC. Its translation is CSARDRYSSSYNEQFF.

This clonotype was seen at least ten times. CDR3 sequence reads: CSVVTGSNYGYTF. CDR3 coding DNA: TGCAGCGTTGTAACAGGGTCTAACTATGGCTACACCTTC. The chain employs TRBV29-1 and TRBJ1-2; maybe TRBD1 (6 bases). V lost 4 bases and J lost 0, with 9 bases in between. This CDR3 has 13 residues. Per germline, CDR1 SQVTM and CDR2 ANQGSEA.